This entry lists 6 T cell receptor beta chains sequenced from one sample in a study of vaccination effects on CD4 cells after COVID-19. Their antigens are not known. Measured with immunoSEQ multiplex PCR; TCRdb has only the in-frame clones, and not every one. The profile covers tens of thousands of clones, with roughly 80% appearing a single time and less than 9% taken by the ten largest. Antigen-specific CD4+ T cells were first expanded with viral peptide pools by the ViraFEST assay and only then sequenced. Scientists isolated CD4+ T cells after a roughly ten-day culture period ended. Participants were vaccinated with two doses of either the BNT162b2 or mRNA-1273 vaccine. Sequencing used CD4+ T cells from PBMCs cultured with SARS-CoV-2 spike peptides, obtained after COVID-19 vaccination. The source is a human donor who received a COVID-19 vaccine.

The chain combines TRBV6-5 with TRBJ1-4; D not resolved. V was cut by 6 bases and J by 5 bases, with 13 bases left in between. CDR1 and CDR2 from the germline V gene are MNHEY and SVGAGI. This CDR3 is built from 14 residues. This CDR3 is CASRETRPNEKLFF. CDR3 DNA: TGTGCCAGCAGGGAGACACGGCCGAATGAAAAACTGTTTTTT.

The chain employs TRBV7-9 and TRBJ1-3, with TRBD1 matching 7 bases. V shed 4 bases and J 3 bases; nucleotides not matched to a gene: 3. Germline loops: CDR1 SEHNR, CDR2 FQNEAQ (reference sequence). The CDR3 is made up of 14 amino acids. The CDR3 is CASSSGTVGNTIYF. The DNA for the CDR3 is TGTGCCAGCAGCTCAGGGACAGTTGGAAACACCATATATTTT.

The chain has TRBV11-2 and TRBJ2-7; D call uncertain. This CDR3 is built from 16 residues. V lost 5 bases and J lost 2, with 19 bases in between. Germline CDR1 SGHAT, CDR2 FQNNGV. CDR3 nucleotides: TGTGCCAGCAGCCCCGAAGGGTCCTTACCCACCTACGAGCAGTACTTC. Protein: CASSPEGSLPTYEQYF.

The rearrangement joins TRBV19 to TRBJ2-5; weak D call: TRBD2 (6 bases). The CDR3 is 15 residues long. Germline V CDR1 and CDR2: LNHDA, SQIVND (reference sequence). Trimming left V 4 bases short and J 5 bases short, with 17 bases between. CDR3 loop: CASSRISGPKETQYF. CDR3 nucleotide sequence: TGTGCCAGTAGTAGGATTAGCGGCCCGAAGGAGACCCAGTACTTC.

This clone has more than one count but fewer than ten. CDR3 nucleotide sequence: TGTGCCAGCAGGCAAACAGTTTTTTCCTACGAGCAGTACTTC. This gives the protein CASRQTVFSYEQYF. The J gene is TRBJ2-7, the V gene TRBV6-5; no clear D. The germline V gene encodes CDR1 MNHEY and CDR2 SVGAGI. This CDR3 is built from 14 residues. The V and J ends lost 6 bases and 1 base respectively, with 13 bases between them.

This clone was detected only once. This chain uses TRBV5-6 with TRBJ1-1; D is undetermined. Germline lookup yields CDR1 SGHDT and CDR2 YYEEEE. V dropped 5 bases and J dropped 7 bases, with 15 bases sitting between them. The CDR3 spans 13 residues. DNA for the CDR3: TGTGCCAGCAGTCAACGGACCGTGGGTGAAGCTTTCTTT. This sequence encodes CASSQRTVGEAFF.